Listed below are T cell receptor beta chains from one sample, sequenced in a study of blood T cell repertoires in COVID-19. Clones were read by immunoSEQ multiplex PCR, and TCRdb kept only the in-frame ones, dropping some. The sample lists over 200,000 clones, approximately 80% occurring once. What was sequenced was peripheral blood. These TCRs come from a middle-aged man who had recovered from COVID-19. The CDR3 runs from the conserved cysteine through the conserved F or W. The order of the fields is CDR3 protein, J gene, V gene, D gene. A D gene is named only where the DNA matches it firmly.

CDR3: CASSQVRFGELFF
J: TRBJ2-2
V: TRBV4-1
D: NA

CDR3: CASSSHFGEDSYSGANVLTF
J: TRBJ2-6
V: TRBV6-2/TRBV6-3
D: NA

CDR3: CASSFFSQNNEKLFF
J: TRBJ1-4
V: TRBV7-2
D: NA

CDR3: CASSVQGNTEAFF
J: TRBJ1-1
V: TRBV2
D: NA

CDR3: CASSEPGIGSPLHF
J: TRBJ1-6
V: TRBV6-1
D: NA

CDR3: CASSRLASNTGELFF
J: TRBJ2-2
V: TRBV7-2
D: NA

CDR3: CASSPGTGGQPQHF
J: TRBJ1-5
V: TRBV18
D: TRBD1

CDR3: CASSPGQAYEKLFF
J: TRBJ1-4
V: TRBV18
D: TRBD1

CDR3: CASSYIRGGRYEQYF
J: TRBJ2-7
V: TRBV7-9
D: NA

CDR3: CASRQGIGTEAFF
J: TRBJ1-1
V: TRBV27
D: NA

CDR3: CASSLGTGLNGYTF
J: TRBJ1-2
V: TRBV7-9
D: NA

CDR3: CASSPTVYTGELFF
J: TRBJ2-2
V: TRBV3-1/TRBV3-2
D: NA

CDR3: CASSLNRVFNEKLFF
J: TRBJ1-4
V: TRBV7-9
D: NA

CDR3: CSVEAGSSYNEQFF
J: TRBJ2-1
V: TRBV29-1
D: NA

CDR3: CASSAVARPSTDTQYF
J: TRBJ2-3
V: TRBV9
D: NA

CDR3: CASSSRDNPSGANVLTF
J: TRBJ2-6
V: TRBV9
D: NA

CDR3: CASSETHRTGDAKYTF
J: TRBJ1-2
V: TRBV6-1
D: TRBD1

CDR3: CASSLGRPGNTYEQYF
J: TRBJ2-7
V: TRBV5-5
D: NA

CDR3: CASSPTAGRSYEQYF
J: TRBJ2-7
V: TRBV11-2
D: NA

CDR3: CASSLSQRGDIQYF
J: TRBJ2-4
V: TRBV9
D: TRBD2

CDR3: CASSRIAGGDNEQFF
J: TRBJ2-1
V: TRBV2
D: TRBD2

CDR3: CASSIETFAGQSYGYTF
J: TRBJ1-2
V: TRBV19
D: TRBD1

CDR3: CSVVPGWGADTQYF
J: TRBJ2-3
V: TRBV29-1
D: NA

CDR3: CASSLYRDRGLYQYF
J: TRBJ2-7
V: TRBV27
D: TRBD1

CDR3: CATSDQQKTNYGYTF
J: TRBJ1-2
V: TRBV24-1
D: NA

CDR3: CASATGYSNQPQHF
J: TRBJ1-5
V: TRBV19
D: NA

CDR3: CASSSTTDTQYF
J: TRBJ2-3
V: TRBV11-2
D: NA

CDR3: CASSLGQGIDTQYF
J: TRBJ2-3
V: TRBV27
D: TRBD1

CDR3: CSVQGSTYGYTF
J: TRBJ1-2
V: TRBV29-1
D: NA

CDR3: CASSLGGVLTTYNSPLHF
J: TRBJ1-6
V: TRBV5-8
D: NA

CDR3: CAISASDSTYEQYF
J: TRBJ2-7
V: TRBV10-3
D: NA

CDR3: CASSQVNRFNEKLFF
J: TRBJ1-4
V: TRBV3-1/TRBV3-2
D: NA

CDR3: CASSPGQTFQETQYF
J: TRBJ2-5
V: TRBV7-9
D: TRBD1

CDR3: CATSPGDRYNSPLHF
J: TRBJ1-6
V: TRBV19
D: TRBD1

CDR3: CSVVPKRGSETQYF
J: TRBJ2-5
V: TRBV29-1
D: TRBD2

CDR3: CASSPQAVEYYGYTF
J: TRBJ1-2
V: TRBV18
D: NA

CDR3: CASREHGVDGYTF
J: TRBJ1-2
V: TRBV9
D: NA

CDR3: CASRPLSHNSPLHF
J: TRBJ1-6
V: TRBV6-5
D: NA

CDR3: CASGGGNSNQPQHF
J: TRBJ1-5
V: TRBV10-3
D: NA

CDR3: CATSEGTGGNGYTF
J: TRBJ1-2
V: TRBV24-1
D: TRBD1

CDR3: CASFTGGPEYEQFF
J: TRBJ2-1
V: TRBV18
D: TRBD2

CDR3: CASSPPGGADTQYF
J: TRBJ2-3
V: TRBV5-1
D: TRBD2

CDR3: CASSFGTSGRAGLNEQFF
J: TRBJ2-1
V: TRBV13
D: TRBD2

CDR3: CASTSLMGGELFF
J: TRBJ2-2
V: TRBV19
D: NA

CDR3: CASSPLDIKQGTEAFF
J: TRBJ1-1
V: TRBV18
D: TRBD1

CDR3: CASSVVEGRGYTF
J: TRBJ1-2
V: TRBV9
D: NA

CDR3: CAWSLDYTEQFF
J: TRBJ2-1
V: TRBV30
D: NA

CDR3: CASSVSGTGDSPLHF
J: TRBJ1-6
V: TRBV19
D: NA

CDR3: CASSLWRGSEQYF
J: TRBJ2-7
V: TRBV5-6
D: NA

CDR3: CASSQRGSGFTEQYF
J: TRBJ2-7
V: TRBV6-2/TRBV6-3
D: NA

CDR3: CASSVGAGPNTGELFF
J: TRBJ2-2
V: TRBV9
D: NA

CDR3: CASSAKEDRGFLEGQYF
J: TRBJ2-7
V: TRBV2
D: TRBD1

CDR3: CASSPLRLYEQYF
J: TRBJ2-7
V: TRBV6-5
D: NA

CDR3: CASSFLAGGLAQYF
J: TRBJ2-3
V: TRBV7-2
D: TRBD2

CDR3: CASSPTPGGYNTGELFF
J: TRBJ2-2
V: TRBV6-6
D: TRBD1

CDR3: CSVDGEDPYEQYF
J: TRBJ2-7
V: TRBV29-1
D: NA

CDR3: CASNVGLSAEAFF
J: TRBJ1-1
V: TRBV6-6
D: NA

CDR3: CASNPTGGTQETQYF
J: TRBJ2-5
V: TRBV7-9
D: TRBD1

CDR3: CASSLAGGRYNEQFF
J: TRBJ2-1
V: TRBV11-2
D: TRBD2